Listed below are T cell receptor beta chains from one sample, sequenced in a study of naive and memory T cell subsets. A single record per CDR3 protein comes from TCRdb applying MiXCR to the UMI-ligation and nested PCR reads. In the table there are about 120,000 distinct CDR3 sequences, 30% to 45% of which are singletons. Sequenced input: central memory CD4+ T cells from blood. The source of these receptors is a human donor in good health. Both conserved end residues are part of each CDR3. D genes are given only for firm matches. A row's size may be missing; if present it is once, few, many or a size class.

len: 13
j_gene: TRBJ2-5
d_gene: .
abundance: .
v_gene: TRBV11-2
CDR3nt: TGTGCCAGCAGCACGGACGGTCAAGAGACCCAGTACTTC
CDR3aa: CASSTDGQETQYF

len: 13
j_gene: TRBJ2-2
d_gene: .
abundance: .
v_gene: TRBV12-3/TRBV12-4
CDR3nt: TGTGCCAGCAGTTTAATTCCAACCGGGGAGCTGTTTTTT
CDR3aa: CASSLIPTGELFF

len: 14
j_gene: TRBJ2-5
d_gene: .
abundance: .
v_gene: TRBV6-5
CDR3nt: TGTGCCAGCAGTTACTCTGGGGGACGGGAGACCCAGTACTTC
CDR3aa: CASSYSGGRETQYF

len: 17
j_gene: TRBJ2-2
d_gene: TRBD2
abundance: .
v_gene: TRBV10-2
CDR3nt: TGCGCCAGCAGTGATAAGAAGCGGGAGACGTTCACCGGGGAGCTGTTTTTT
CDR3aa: CASSDKKRETFTGELFF

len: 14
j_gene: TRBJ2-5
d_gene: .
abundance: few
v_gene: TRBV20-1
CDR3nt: TGCAGTGCTGGACGACAGGACCATCAAGAGACCCAGTACTTC
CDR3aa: CSAGRQDHQETQYF

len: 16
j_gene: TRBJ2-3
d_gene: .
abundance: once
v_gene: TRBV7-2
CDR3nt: TGTGCCAGCAGCTTCCCAATCCGACGGAGGACGGATACGCAGTATTTT
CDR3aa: CASSFPIRRRTDTQYF

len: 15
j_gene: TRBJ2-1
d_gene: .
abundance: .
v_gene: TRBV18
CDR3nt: TGTGCCAGCTCACCAGAGTCCCTTCACTACAATGAGCAGTTCTTC
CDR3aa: CASSPESLHYNEQFF

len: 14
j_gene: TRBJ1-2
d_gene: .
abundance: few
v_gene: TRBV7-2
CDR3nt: TGTGCCAGCAGCTTAGATTCAGGGGACTATGGCTACACCTTC
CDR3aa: CASSLDSGDYGYTF

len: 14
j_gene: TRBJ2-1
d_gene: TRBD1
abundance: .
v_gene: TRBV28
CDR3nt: TGTGCCAGCAGTTTAGCAGGGGGCGAGAATGAGCAGTTCTTC
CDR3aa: CASSLAGGENEQFF

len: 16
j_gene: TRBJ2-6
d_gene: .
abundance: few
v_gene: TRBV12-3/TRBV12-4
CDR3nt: TGTGCCAGCAGTTTGGGCAGGGGCTCTGGGGCCAACGTCCTGACTTTC
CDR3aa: CASSLGRGSGANVLTF

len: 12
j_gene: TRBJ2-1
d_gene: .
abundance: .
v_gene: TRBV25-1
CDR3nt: TGTGCCAGCAGTAGAAAGAGCAATGAGCAGTTCTTC
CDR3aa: CASSRKSNEQFF

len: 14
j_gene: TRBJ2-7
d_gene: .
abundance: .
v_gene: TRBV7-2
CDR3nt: TGTGCCAGCAGCTTAGGGCTTCGAAGCTACGAGCAGTACTTC
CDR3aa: CASSLGLRSYEQYF

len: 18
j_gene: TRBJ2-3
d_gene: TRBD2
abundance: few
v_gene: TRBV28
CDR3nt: TGTGCCAGCAGTTCTCGGGGTAGCGGGAGGGCCGGAACAGATACGCAGTATTTT
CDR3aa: CASSSRGSGRAGTDTQYF

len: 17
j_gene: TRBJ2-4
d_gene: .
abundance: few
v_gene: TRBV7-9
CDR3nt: TGTGCCAGCAGCTTCGCCGGGACGGCTGGTCGAGGAAACATTCAGTACTTC
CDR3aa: CASSFAGTAGRGNIQYF

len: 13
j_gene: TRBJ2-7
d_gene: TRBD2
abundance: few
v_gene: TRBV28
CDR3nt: TGTGCCAGCAGTTCTAGCGGGCCCTACGAGCAGTACTTC
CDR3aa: CASSSSGPYEQYF

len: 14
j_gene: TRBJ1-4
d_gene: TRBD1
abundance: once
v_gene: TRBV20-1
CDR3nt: TGCAGTGCTGCACGACAGGGAAGCGTGGCAAAACTGTTTTTT
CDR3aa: CSAARQGSVAKLFF

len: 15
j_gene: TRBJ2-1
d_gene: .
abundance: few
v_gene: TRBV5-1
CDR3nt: TGCGCCAGCACCATCGGGGGTAGCTCCTACAATGAGCAGTTCTTC
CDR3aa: CASTIGGSSYNEQFF

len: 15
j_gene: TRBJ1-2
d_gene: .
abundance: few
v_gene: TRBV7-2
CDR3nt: TGTGCCAGCAGCTTAGAGTACAGGGCTGGCTATGGCTACACCTTC
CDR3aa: CASSLEYRAGYGYTF

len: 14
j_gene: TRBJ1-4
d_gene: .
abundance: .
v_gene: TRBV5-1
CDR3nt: TGCGCCAGCAGCTCCCCAGGGGCTGGTGAAAAACTGTTTTTT
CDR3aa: CASSSPGAGEKLFF

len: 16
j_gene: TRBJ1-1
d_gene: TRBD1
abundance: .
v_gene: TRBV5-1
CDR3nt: TGCGCCAGCAGCCCTTTGACAGGGGTTATGAACACTGAAGCTTTCTTT
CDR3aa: CASSPLTGVMNTEAFF

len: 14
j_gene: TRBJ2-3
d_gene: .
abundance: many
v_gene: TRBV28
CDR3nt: TGTGCCAGCAGATTAGAGCGTTTCACAGATACGCAGTATTTT
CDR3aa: CASRLERFTDTQYF

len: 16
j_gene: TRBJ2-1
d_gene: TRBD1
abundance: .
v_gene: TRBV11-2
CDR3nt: TGTGCCAGCAGCTTAAGGGGGCTTACCTCCTACAATGAGCAGTTCTTC
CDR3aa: CASSLRGLTSYNEQFF

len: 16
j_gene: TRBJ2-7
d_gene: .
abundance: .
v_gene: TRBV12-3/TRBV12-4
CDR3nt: TGTGCCAGCAGTTTATATGGCAGGGAAAAGACCTACGAGCAGTACTTC
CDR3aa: CASSLYGREKTYEQYF

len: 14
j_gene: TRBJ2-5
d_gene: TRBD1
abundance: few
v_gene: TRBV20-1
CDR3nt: TGCAGTGCTAGAGTATTAGGGGGCCGGGAGACCCAGTACTTC
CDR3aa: CSARVLGGRETQYF

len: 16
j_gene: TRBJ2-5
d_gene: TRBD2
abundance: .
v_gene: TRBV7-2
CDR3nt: TGTGCCAGCAGGCGAAGGGTAGCGGGAGGCCAAGAGACCCAGTACTTC
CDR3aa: CASRRRVAGGQETQYF

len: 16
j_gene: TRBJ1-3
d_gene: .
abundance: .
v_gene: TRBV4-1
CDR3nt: TGCGCCAGCAGCCAAGGCCCTGGGGCGGCAGGGAACACCATATATTTT
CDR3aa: CASSQGPGAAGNTIYF

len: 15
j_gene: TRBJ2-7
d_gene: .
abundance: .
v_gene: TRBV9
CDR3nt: TGTGCCAGCAGCGTGGCCGGGGATGGAATTTACGAGCAGTACTTC
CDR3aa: CASSVAGDGIYEQYF

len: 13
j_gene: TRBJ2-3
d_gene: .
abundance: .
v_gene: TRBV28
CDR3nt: TGTGCCAGCAATGACCGGGTAACAGATACGCAGTATTTT
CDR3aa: CASNDRVTDTQYF

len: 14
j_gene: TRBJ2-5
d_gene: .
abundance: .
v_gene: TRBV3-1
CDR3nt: TGTGCCAGCAGCCTCCGGACTGACCAAGAGACCCAGTACTTC
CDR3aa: CASSLRTDQETQYF

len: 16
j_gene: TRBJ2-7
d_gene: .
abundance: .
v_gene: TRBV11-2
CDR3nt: TGTACCAGCAGCCCAAAGGGCCGCGCCGTTTCCTACGAGCAGTACTTC
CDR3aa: CTSSPKGRAVSYEQYF

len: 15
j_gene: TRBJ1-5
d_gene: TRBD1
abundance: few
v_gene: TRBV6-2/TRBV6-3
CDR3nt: TGTGCCAGCAGTTACGGGACAGGGTTCAATCAGCCCCAGCATTTT
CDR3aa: CASSYGTGFNQPQHF

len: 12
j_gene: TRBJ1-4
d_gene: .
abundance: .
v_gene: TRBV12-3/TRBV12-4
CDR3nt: TGTGCCAGCAGCAGGGGAATTGAAAAACTGTTTTTT
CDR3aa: CASSRGIEKLFF

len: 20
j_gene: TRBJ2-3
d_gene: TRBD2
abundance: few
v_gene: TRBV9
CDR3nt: TGTGCCAGCAGCGCCAAACTAGCGGGAGGACGTTGGTCTGGCACAGATACGCAGTATTTT
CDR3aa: CASSAKLAGGRWSGTDTQYF

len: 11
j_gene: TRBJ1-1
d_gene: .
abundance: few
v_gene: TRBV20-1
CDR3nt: TGCAGTGCTAGAGGTAACACTGAAGCTTTCTTT
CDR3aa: CSARGNTEAFF

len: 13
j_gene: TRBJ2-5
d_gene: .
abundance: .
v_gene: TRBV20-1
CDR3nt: TGCAGTGCCGCCGGGACTGCACAAGAGACCCAGTACTTC
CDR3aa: CSAAGTAQETQYF

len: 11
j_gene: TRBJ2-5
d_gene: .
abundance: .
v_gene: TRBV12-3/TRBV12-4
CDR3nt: TGTGCCAGCAGTCAATACGAGACCCAGTACTTC
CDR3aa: CASSQYETQYF

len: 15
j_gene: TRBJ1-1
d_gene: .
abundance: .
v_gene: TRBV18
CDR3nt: TGTGCCAGCTCACCACTTTTCCAGGCGAACACTGAAGCTTTCTTT
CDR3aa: CASSPLFQANTEAFF

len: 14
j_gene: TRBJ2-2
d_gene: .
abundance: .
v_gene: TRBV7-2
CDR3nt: TGTGCCAGCAGCTTACAGGCGAACACCGGGGAGCTGTTTTTT
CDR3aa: CASSLQANTGELFF

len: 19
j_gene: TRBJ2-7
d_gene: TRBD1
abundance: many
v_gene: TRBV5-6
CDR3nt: TGTGCCAGCAGTTATTCCACCGGGACAGCCACAAAAAAGCCCTACGAGCAGTACTTC
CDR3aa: CASSYSTGTATKKPYEQYF

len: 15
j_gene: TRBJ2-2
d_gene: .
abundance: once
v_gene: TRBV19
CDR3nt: TGTGCCAGTAGTAGGGGCGACAGAGTCGGCGGGGAGCTGTTTTTT
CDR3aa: CASSRGDRVGGELFF

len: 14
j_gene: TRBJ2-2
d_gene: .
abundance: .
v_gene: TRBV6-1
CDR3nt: TGTGCCAGCAGTGTCTCTCTGGGAGTCGGGGAGCTGTTTTTT
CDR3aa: CASSVSLGVGELFF

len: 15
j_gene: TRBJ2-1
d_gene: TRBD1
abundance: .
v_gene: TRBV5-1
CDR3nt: TGCGCCAGCACTACCGGGACAGCATCGCTCAATGAGCAGTTCTTC
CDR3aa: CASTTGTASLNEQFF

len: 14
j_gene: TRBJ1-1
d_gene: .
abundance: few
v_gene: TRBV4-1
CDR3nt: TGCGCCAGCAGCCTAGAGCCTCAGAACACTGAAGCTTTCTTT
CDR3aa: CASSLEPQNTEAFF

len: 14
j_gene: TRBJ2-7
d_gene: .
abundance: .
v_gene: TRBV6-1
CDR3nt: TGTGCCAGCAGTGCCGGGACTTTCGCCTACGAGCAGTACTTC
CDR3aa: CASSAGTFAYEQYF

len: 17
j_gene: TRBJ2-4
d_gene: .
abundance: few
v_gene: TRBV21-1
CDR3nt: TGTGCCAGCAGCAAAGCGCTCGTCCCCACCTCCAAAAACATTCAGTACTTC
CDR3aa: CASSKALVPTSKNIQYF

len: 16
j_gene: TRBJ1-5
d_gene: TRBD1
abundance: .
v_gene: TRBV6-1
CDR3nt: TGTGCCAGCACCCCCGCGTCGACAGGGCTGAATCAGCCCCAGCATTTT
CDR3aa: CASTPASTGLNQPQHF

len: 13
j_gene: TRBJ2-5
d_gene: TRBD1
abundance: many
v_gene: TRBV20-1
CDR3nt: TGCAGTGCTCGCGACAGGGGCGGAGAGACCCAGTACTTC
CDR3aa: CSARDRGGETQYF

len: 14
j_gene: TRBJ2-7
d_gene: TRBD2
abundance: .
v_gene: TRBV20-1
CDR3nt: TGCAGTGCTAGAGTGCCGGGAGGCTCGAACGAGCAGTACTTC
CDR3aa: CSARVPGGSNEQYF